This is a list of T cell receptor beta chains from one sample in a study of glioma-infiltrating T cells after dendritic cell vaccination. The assay was immunoSEQ multiplex PCR, and TCRdb's table has in-frame clones only and misses some. The table lists tens of thousands of clones, roughly 87% of them singletons. The specimen was blood, collected before dendritic cell vaccination. These receptors were collected from a human donor with glioblastoma. The CDR3 runs from the conserved cysteine through the conserved F or W.

v_call: TRBV5-4
cdr3_aa: CASSPQGNYGYTF

v_call: TRBV6-5
cdr3_aa: CASSPGQGANTQYF

v_call: TRBV27
cdr3_aa: CASSSGRLTVTQYF

v_call: TRBV29-1
cdr3_aa: CSASQGAGANVLTF

v_call: TRBV29-1
cdr3_aa: CSVGTGGNIQYF

v_call: TRBV25-1
cdr3_aa: CASSVEAFYNEQFF

v_call: TRBV5-4
cdr3_aa: CASAMDGAEEAGNTIYF

v_call: TRBV5-1
cdr3_aa: CASSLSGGGAGQPQHF

v_call: TRBV5-4
cdr3_aa: CASSLTGGGDEQYF

v_call: TRBV11-2
cdr3_aa: CASSLSRVIPEAFF

v_call: TRBV4-1
cdr3_aa: CASSQSGGLARSDTQYF

v_call: TRBV6-5
cdr3_aa: CASSGQKIEGTQYF

v_call: TRBV5-8
cdr3_aa: CASSLGGKAGAQPQHF

v_call: TRBV11-3
cdr3_aa: CASSSDSLNTEAFF

v_call: TRBV19
cdr3_aa: CASSIGAGDRYQPQHF

v_call: TRBV10-3
cdr3_aa: CAIGMGEGTEAFF

v_call: TRBV7-9
cdr3_aa: CASSLGQTGTDTQYF

v_call: TRBV7-2
cdr3_aa: CASSLAFRKLFF

v_call: TRBV6-4
cdr3_aa: CASSLQGYNSPLHF

v_call: TRBV2
cdr3_aa: CASKGGFSTDTQYF

v_call: TRBV4-2
cdr3_aa: CASSSKRGDFHNEQFF

v_call: TRBV7-2
cdr3_aa: CASSQRTGLGNTIYF

v_call: TRBV28
cdr3_aa: CASSSQLQGAHGYTF

v_call: TRBV19
cdr3_aa: CASRVRGANTEAFF

v_call: TRBV6-1
cdr3_aa: CASSEDGLVLTGANVLTF

v_call: TRBV11-3
cdr3_aa: CASSFNQNTEAFF

v_call: TRBV6-5
cdr3_aa: CASRIDRGYSPLHF

v_call: TRBV25-1
cdr3_aa: CASSPDSNYGYTF

v_call: TRBV19
cdr3_aa: CASRRLNSGNTIYF

v_call: TRBV7-3
cdr3_aa: CASSYLAGADTQYF

v_call: TRBV7-2
cdr3_aa: CASSLAAGAWETQYF

v_call: TRBV4-1
cdr3_aa: CASSQDTGYYGYTF

v_call: TRBV5-1
cdr3_aa: CASSGGASGSYNEQFF

v_call: TRBV5-4
cdr3_aa: CASSPGQGARYEQYF

v_call: TRBV6-5
cdr3_aa: CASSPSLYSGNTIYF

v_call: TRBV6-5
cdr3_aa: CASSSDRGNTGELFF

v_call: TRBV7-2
cdr3_aa: CASSQGQNTGELFF

v_call: TRBV19
cdr3_aa: CASSIELRRGTYTEAFF

v_call: TRBV18
cdr3_aa: CASYTTGEGTEAFF

v_call: TRBV6-1
cdr3_aa: CASSEQQNTEAFF

v_call: TRBV18
cdr3_aa: CASSPSQGNGYGYTF

v_call: TRBV4-2
cdr3_aa: CASSQHGAGGTGELFF

v_call: TRBV6-5
cdr3_aa: CASRNTNRGQPQHF

v_call: TRBV19
cdr3_aa: CASPPFRRGFNEQFF

v_call: TRBV18
cdr3_aa: CASSPAGHNEKLFF

v_call: TRBV9
cdr3_aa: CASTLGGGVNNSPLHF

v_call: TRBV6-5
cdr3_aa: CASTEQGYTGELFF

v_call: TRBV25-1
cdr3_aa: CASSEYSEAFF

v_call: TRBV9
cdr3_aa: CASSISSRGNDATNEKLFF

v_call: TRBV19
cdr3_aa: CASRQGLVTYNSPLHF

v_call: TRBV7-3
cdr3_aa: CASSLRGLVQFF

v_call: TRBV6-1
cdr3_aa: CASSEQGQWSNQPQHF

v_call: TRBV6-1
cdr3_aa: CASWTGGNEKLFF